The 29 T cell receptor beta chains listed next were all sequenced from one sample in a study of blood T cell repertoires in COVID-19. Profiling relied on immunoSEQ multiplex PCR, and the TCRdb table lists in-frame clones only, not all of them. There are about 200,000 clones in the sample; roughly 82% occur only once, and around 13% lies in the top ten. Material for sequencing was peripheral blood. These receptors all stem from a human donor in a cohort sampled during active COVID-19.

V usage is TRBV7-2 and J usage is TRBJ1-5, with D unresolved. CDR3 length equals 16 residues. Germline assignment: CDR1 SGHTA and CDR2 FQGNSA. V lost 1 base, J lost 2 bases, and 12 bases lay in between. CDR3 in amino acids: CASSLGADLRNQPQHF. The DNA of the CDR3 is TGTGCCAGCAGCTTAGGGGCCGACCTTCGCAATCAGCCCCAGCATTTT.

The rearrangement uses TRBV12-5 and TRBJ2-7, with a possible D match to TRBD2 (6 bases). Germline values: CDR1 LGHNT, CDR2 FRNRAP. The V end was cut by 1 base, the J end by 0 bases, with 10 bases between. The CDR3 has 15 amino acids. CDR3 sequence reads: CASGLGDSSSYEQYF. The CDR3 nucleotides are TGTGCTAGTGGTTTGGGGGACTCGAGCTCCTACGAGCAGTACTTC.

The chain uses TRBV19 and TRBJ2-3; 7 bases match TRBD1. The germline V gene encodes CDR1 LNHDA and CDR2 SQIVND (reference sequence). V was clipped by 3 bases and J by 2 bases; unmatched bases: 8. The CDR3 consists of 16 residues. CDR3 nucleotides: TGTGCCAGTAGTATTTCAAACAGGGGAACCACAGATACGCAGTATTTT. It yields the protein CASSISNRGTTDTQYF.

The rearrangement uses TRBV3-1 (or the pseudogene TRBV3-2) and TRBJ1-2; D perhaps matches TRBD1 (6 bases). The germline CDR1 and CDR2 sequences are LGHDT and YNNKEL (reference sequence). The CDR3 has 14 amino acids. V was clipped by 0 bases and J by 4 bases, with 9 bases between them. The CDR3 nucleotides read TGTGCCAGCAGCCAAGATGGGGGCGGCTATGGCTACACCTTC. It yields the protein CASSQDGGGYGYTF.

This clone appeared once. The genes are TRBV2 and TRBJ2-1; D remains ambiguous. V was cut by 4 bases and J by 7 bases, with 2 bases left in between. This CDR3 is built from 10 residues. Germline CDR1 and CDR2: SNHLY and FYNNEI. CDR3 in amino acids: CASSANEQFF. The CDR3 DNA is TGTGCCAGCAGTGCAAATGAGCAGTTCTTC.

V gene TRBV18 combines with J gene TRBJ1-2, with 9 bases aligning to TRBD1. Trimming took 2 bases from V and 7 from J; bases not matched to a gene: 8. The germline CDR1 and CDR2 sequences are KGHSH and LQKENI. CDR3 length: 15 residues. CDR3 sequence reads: CASSPSGTGYGGYTF. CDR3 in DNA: TGTGCCAGCTCACCATCCGGGACAGGGTACGGTGGCTACACCTTC.

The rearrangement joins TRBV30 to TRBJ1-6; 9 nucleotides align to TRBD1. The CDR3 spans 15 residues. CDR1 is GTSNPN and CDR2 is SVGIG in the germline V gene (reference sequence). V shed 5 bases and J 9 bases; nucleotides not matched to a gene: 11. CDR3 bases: TGTGCCTGGTTACACCGGGACAGGGTTGGTTCACCCCTCCACTTT. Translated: CAWLHRDRVGSPLHF. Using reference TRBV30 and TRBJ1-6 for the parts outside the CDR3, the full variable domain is SQTIHQWPATLVQPVGSPLSLECTVEGTSNPNLYWYRQAAGRGLQLLFYSVGIGQISSEVPQNLSASRPQDRQFILSSKKLLLSDSGFYLCAWLHRDRVGSPLHFGNGTRLTVT.

The CDR3 reads CSVRGDRGPITEAFF. CDR3 in DNA: TGCAGCGTTAGGGGGGACAGGGGGCCGATCACTGAAGCTTTCTTT. The V gene is TRBV29-1, the J gene TRBJ1-1; 12 bases are shared with TRBD1. Germline CDR1 SQVTM, CDR2 ANQGSEA. V was pared by 5 bases and J by 4 bases, with 8 bases of the junction left unmatched. The CDR3 runs to 15 residues.

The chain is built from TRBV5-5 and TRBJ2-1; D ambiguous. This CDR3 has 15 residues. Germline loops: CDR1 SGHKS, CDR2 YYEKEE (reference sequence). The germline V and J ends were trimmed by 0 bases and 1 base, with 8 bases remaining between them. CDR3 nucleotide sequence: TGTGCCAGCAGCTTGGCCTTGAGGTCCTACAATGAGCAGTTCTTC. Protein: CASSLALRSYNEQFF.

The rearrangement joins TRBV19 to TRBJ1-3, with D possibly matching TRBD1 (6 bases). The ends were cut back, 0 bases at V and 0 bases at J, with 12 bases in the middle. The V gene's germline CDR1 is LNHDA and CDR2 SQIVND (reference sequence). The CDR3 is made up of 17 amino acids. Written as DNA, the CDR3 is TGTGCCAGTAGTATAGATCCGAACAGGGCCTCTGGAAACACCATATATTTT. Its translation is CASSIDPNRASGNTIYF.

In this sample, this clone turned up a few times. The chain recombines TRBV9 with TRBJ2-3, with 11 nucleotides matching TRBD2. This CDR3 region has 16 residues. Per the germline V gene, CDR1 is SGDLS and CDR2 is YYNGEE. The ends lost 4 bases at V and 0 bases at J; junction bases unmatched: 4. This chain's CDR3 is CASSSWTSGSTDTQYF. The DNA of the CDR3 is TGTGCCAGCAGCTCTTGGACTAGCGGGAGCACAGATACGCAGTATTTT.

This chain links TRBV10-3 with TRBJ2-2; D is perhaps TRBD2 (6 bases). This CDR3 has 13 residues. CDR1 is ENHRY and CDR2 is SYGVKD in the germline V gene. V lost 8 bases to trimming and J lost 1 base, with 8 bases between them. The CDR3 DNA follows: TGTGCCATCGGGACTCAGAACACCGGGGAGCTGTTTTTT. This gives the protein CAIGTQNTGELFF.

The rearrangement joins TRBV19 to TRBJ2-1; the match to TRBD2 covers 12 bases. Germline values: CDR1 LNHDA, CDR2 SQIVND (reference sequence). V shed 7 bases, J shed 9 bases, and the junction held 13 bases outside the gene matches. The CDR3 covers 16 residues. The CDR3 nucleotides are TGTGCCAGTACAAGGACTAGCGGGGCCGGTAGGAGTGAGCAGTTCTTC. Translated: CASTRTSGAGRSEQFF.

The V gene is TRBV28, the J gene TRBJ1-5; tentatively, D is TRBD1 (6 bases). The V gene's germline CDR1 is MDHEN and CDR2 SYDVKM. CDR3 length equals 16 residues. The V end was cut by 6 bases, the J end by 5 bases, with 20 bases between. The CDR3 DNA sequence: TGTGCCAGCAGAGAAAAAGGGACAAAATTATATCAGCCCCAGCATTTT. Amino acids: CASREKGTKLYQPQHF.

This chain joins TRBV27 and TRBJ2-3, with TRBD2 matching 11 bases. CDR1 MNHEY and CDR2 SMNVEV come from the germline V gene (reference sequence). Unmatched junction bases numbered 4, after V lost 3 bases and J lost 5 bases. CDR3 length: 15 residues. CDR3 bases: TGTGCCAGCAGTTTCCGAGGACTAGCGGGAGATACGCAGTATTTT. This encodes CASSFRGLAGDTQYF.

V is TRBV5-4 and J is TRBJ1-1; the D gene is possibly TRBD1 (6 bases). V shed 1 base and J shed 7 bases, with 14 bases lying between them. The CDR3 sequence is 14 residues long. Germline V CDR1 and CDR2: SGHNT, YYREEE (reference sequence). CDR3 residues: CASSLRGGGNEAFF. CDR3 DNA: TGTGCCAGCAGCTTGAGGGGAGGGGGGAATGAAGCTTTCTTT.

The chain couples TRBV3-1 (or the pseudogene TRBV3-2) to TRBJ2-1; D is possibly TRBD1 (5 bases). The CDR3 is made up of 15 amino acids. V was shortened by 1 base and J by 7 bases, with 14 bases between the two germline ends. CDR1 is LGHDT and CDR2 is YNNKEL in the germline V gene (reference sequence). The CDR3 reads CASSQGQGRNNEQFF. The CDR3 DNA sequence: TGTGCCAGCAGCCAAGGGCAGGGTCGCAATAATGAGCAGTTCTTC.

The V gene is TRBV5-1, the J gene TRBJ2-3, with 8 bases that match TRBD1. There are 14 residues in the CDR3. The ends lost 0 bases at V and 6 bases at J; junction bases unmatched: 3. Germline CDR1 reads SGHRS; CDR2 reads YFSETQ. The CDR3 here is CASSLGTGRDTQYF. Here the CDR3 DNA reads TGCGCCAGCAGCTTGGGGACAGGGCGGGATACGCAGTATTTT. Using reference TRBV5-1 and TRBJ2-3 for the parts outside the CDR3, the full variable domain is KAGVTQTPRYLIKTRGQQVTLSCSPISGHRSVSWYQQTPGQGLQFLFEYFSETQRNKGNFPGRFSGRQFSNSRSEMNVSTLELGDSALYLCASSLGTGRDTQYFGPGTRLTVL.

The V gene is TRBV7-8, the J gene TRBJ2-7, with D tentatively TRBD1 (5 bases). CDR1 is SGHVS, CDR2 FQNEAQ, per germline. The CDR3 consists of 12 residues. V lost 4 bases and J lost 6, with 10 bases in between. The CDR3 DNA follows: TGTGCCAGCAGCTCCGACAGCCGCGAGCAGTACTTC. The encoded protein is CASSSDSREQYF.

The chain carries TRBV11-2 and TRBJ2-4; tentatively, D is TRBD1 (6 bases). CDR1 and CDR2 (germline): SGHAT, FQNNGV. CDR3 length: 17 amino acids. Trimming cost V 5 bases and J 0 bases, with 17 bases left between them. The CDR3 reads CASSPKLPGVAKNIQYF. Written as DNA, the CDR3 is TGTGCCAGCAGCCCCAAGCTTCCAGGGGTAGCCAAAAACATTCAGTACTTC.

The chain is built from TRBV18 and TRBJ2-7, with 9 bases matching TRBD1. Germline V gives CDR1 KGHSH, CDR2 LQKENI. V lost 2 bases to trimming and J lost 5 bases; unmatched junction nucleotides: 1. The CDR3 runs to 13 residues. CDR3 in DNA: TGTGCCAGCTCACCAAGGACAGGGGACGAGCAGTACTTC. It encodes CASSPRTGDEQYF.

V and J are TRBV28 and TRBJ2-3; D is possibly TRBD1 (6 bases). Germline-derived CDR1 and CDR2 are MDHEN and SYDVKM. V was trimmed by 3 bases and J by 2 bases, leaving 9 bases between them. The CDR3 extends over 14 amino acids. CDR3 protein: CASSFGQITDTQYF. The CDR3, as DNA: TGTGCCAGCAGTTTCGGACAGATCACAGATACGCAGTATTTT.

The CDR3 protein is CASSMGGLAATDTQYF. CDR3 DNA: TGTGCCAGCAGCATGGGGGGACTAGCGGCCACAGATACGCAGTATTTT. J is TRBJ2-3 and V is TRBV7-9; 11 bases map to TRBD2. The CDR3 spans 16 residues. J gave up 2 bases and V 5 bases, and 6 bases lay outside the gene matches. From germline, CDR1 is SEHNR and CDR2 FQNEAQ (reference sequence).

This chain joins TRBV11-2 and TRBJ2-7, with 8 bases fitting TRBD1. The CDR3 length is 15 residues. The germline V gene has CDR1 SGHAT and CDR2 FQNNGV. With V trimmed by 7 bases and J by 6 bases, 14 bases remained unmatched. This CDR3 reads CASNGGQAVGVEQYF. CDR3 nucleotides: TGTGCCAGCAACGGGGGACAGGCGGTCGGCGTCGAGCAGTACTTC.

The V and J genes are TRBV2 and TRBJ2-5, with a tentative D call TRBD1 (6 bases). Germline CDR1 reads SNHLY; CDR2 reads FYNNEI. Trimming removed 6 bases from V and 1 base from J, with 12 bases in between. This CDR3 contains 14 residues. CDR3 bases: TGTGCCAGCAGGGACAGTCAACCCCAAGAGACCCAGTACTTC. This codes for CASRDSQPQETQYF.

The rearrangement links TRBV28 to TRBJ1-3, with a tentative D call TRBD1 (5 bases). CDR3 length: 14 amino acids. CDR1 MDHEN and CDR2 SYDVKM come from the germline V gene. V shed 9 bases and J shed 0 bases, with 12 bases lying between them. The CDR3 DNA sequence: TGTGCCAGTGCGGACAAGCGCTCTGGAAACACCATATATTTT. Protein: CASADKRSGNTIYF.

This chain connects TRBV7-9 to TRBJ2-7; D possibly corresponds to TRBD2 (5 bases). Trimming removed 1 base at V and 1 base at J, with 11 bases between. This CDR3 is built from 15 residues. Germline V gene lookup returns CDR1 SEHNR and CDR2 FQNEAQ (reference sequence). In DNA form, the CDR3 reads TGTGCCAGCAGCTTAGTGGGAGTTCCTTCCTACGAGCAGTACTTC. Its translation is CASSLVGVPSYEQYF.

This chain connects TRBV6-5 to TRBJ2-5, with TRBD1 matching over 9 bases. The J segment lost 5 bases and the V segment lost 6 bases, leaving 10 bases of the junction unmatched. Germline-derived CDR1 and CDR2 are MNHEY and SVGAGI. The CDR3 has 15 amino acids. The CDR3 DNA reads TGTGCCAGCAGCCGGGACAGGGATCCGGGGGAGACCCAGTACTTC. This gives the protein CASSRDRDPGETQYF.

In DNA, the CDR3 is TGTGCCAGCAGCTTTGGTGGGGGCCTCTACAATGAGCAGTTCTTC. Its protein is CASSFGGGLYNEQFF. The chain combines TRBV7-2 with TRBJ2-1; possible D gene TRBD1, 6 bases. There are 15 residues in the CDR3. Between the trimmed V and J ends, which lost 3 bases and 3 bases, there was a span of 12 bases. Germline CDR1 and CDR2: SGHTA and FQGNSA.